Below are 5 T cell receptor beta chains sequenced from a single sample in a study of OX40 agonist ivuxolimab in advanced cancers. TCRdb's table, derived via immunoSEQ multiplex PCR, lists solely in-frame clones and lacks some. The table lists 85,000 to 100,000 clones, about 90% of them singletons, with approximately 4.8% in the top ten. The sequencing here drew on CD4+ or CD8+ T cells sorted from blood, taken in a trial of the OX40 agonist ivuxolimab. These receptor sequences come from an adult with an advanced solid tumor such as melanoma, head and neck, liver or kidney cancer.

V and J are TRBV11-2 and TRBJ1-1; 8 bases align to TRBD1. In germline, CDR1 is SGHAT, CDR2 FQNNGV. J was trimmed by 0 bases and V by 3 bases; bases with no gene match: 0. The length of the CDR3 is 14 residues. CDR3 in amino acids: CASSLDRVNTEAFF. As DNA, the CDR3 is TGTGCCAGCAGCTTGGACAGGGTGAACACTGAAGCTTTCTTT.

In nucleotides, the CDR3 is TGTGCCAGCAGCTTGCGAGCGGGAGGATTCTTGAATGAGCAGTTCTTC. Its protein is CASSLRAGGFLNEQFF. The chain links TRBV5-4 to TRBJ2-1; 9 nucleotides align to TRBD2. CDR3 size: 16 residues. Germline V gene lookup returns CDR1 SGHNT and CDR2 YYREEE (reference sequence). The trim removed 1 base at V and 7 bases at J, leaving 9 bases unmatched.

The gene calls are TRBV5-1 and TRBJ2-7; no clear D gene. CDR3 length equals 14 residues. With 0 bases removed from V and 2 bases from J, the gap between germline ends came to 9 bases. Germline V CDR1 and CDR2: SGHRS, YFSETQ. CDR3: CASSLEVLTYEQYF. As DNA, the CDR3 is TGCGCCAGCAGCTTGGAAGTGTTAACCTACGAGCAGTACTTC.

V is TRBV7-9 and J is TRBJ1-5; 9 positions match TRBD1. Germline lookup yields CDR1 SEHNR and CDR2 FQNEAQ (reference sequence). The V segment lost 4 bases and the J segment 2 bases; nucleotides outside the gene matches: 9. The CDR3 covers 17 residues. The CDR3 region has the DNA TGTGCCAGCAGCTCACGACAGGGGGAGGGTGGCAATCAGCCCCAGCATTTT. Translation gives CASSSRQGEGGNQPQHF.

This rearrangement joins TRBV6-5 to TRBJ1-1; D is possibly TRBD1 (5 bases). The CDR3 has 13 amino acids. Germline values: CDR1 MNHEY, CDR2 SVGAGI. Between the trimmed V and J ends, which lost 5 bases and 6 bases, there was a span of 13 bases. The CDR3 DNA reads TGTGCCAGCAGTCCAATTCAGGGAGCTGAAGCTTTCTTT. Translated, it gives CASSPIQGAEAFF.